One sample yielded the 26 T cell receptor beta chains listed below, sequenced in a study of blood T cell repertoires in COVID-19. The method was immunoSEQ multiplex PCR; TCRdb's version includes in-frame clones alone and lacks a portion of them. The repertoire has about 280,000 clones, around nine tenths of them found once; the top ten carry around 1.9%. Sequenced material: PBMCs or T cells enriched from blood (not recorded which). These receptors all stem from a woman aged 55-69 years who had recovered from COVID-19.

Written as DNA, the CDR3 is TGTGCCACTCAGATCGGACTAGTAAGCTACAATGAGCAGTTCTTC. It codes for CATQIGLVSYNEQFF. This sequence joins TRBV5-5 and TRBJ2-1; TRBD2 matches at 7 bases. The germline V gene encodes CDR1 SGHKS and CDR2 YYEKEE (reference sequence). This CDR3 is 15 amino acids long. V gave up 9 bases and J gave up 3 bases; unmatched junction bases: 12.

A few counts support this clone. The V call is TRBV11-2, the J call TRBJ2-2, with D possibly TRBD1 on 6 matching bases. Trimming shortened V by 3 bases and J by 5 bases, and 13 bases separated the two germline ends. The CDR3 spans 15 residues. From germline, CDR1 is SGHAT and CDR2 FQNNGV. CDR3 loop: CASSLDRIKTGELFF. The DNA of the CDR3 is TGTGCCAGCAGCTTGGACAGAATTAAAACCGGGGAGCTGTTTTTT.

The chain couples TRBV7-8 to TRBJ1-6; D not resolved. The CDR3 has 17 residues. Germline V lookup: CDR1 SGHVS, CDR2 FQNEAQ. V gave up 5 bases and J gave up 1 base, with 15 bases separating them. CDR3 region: CASSPRTEGSYNSPLHF. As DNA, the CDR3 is TGTGCCAGCAGCCCGAGGACTGAAGGGTCCTATAATTCACCCCTCCACTTT. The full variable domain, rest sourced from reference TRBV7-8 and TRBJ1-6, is GAGVSQSPRYKVAKRGQDVALRCDPISGHVSLFWYQQALGQGPEFLTYFQNEAQLDKSGLPSDRFFAERPEGSVSTLKIQRTQQEDSAVYLCASSPRTEGSYNSPLHFGNGTRLTVT.

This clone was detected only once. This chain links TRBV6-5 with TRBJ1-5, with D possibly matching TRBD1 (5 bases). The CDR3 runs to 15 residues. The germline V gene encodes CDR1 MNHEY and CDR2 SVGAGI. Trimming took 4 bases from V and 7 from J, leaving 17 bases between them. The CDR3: CASSFPGQGGQPQHF. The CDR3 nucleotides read TGTGCCAGCAGTTTCCCAGGGCAGGGTGGCCAGCCCCAGCATTTT.

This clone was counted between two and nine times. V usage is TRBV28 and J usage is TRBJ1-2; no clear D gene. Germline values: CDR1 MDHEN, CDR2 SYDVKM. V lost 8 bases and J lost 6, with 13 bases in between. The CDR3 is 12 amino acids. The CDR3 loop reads CASELQVHGYTF. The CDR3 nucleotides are TGTGCCAGCGAACTCCAGGTCCATGGCTACACCTTC.

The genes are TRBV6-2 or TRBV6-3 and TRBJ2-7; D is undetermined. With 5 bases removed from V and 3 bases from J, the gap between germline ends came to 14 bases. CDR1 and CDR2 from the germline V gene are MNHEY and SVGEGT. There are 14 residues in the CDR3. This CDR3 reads CASSQSLRGYEQYF. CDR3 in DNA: TGTGCCAGCAGTCAAAGTCTTCGAGGCTACGAGCAGTACTTC.

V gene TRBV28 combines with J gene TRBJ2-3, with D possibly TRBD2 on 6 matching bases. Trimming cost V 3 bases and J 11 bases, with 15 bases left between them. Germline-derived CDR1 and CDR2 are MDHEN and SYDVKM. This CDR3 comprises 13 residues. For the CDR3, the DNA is TGTGCCAGCAGTTTGGGGACTCCTACGGAGCAGTATTTT. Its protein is CASSLGTPTEQYF.

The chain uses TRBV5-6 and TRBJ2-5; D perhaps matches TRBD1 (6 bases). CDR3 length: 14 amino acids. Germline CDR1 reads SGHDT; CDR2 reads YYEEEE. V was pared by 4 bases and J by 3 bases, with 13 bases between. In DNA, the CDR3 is TGTGCCAGCAGCCGCCGGGACACCAAAGAGACCCAGTACTTC. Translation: CASSRRDTKETQYF.

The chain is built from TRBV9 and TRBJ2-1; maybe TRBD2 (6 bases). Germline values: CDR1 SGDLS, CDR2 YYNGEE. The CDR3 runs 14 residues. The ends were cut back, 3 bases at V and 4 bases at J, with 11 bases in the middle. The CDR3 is CASSGLAWYNEQFF. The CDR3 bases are TGTGCCAGCAGCGGGCTAGCGTGGTACAATGAGCAGTTCTTC.

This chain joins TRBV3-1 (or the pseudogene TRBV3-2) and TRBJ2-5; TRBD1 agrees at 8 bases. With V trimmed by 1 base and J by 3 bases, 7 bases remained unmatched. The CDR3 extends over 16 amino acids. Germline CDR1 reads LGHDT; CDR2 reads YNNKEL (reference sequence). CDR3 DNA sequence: TGTGCCAGCAGCCAAGTTTTGGACAGGGTAAAAGAGACCCAGTACTTC. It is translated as CASSQVLDRVKETQYF.

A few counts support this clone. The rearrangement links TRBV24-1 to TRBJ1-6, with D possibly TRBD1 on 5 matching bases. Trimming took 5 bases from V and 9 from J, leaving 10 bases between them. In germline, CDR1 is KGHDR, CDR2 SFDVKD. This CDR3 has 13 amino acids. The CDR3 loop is CATSVGVGSPLHF. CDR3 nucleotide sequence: TGTGCCACCAGTGTAGGGGTTGGTTCACCCCTCCACTTT.

This CDR3 is CASSEKSGRGETQYF. In nucleotides, the CDR3 is TGTGCCAGCAGTGAGAAGAGTGGGCGGGGAGAGACCCAGTACTTC. The rearrangement joins TRBV6-1 to TRBJ2-5; tentative D call: TRBD2 (6 bases). Germline assignment: CDR1 MNHNS and CDR2 SASEGT. This CDR3 has 15 amino acids. The germline V and J ends were trimmed by 3 bases and 4 bases, with 15 bases remaining between them.

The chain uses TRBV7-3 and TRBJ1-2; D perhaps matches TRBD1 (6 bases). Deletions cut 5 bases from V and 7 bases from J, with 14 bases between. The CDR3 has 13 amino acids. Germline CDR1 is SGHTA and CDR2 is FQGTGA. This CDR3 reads CASSPTGGSGYTF. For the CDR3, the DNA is TGTGCCAGCAGCCCAACTGGGGGCTCTGGCTACACCTTC.

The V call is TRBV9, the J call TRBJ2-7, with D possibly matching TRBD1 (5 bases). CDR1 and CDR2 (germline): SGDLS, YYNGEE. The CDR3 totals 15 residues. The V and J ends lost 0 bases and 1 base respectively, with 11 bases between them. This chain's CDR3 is CASSVEGFPSYEQYF. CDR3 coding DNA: TGTGCCAGCAGCGTAGAGGGGTTTCCTTCCTACGAGCAGTACTTC.

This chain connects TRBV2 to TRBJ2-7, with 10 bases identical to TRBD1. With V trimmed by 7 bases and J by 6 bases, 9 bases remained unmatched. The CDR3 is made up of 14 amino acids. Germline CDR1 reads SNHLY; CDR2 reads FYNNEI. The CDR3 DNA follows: TGTGCCAGCACTGTCGAGGGGACAGGGGTCGAGCAGTACTTC. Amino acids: CASTVEGTGVEQYF. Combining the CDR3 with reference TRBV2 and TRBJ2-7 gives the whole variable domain EPEVTQTPSHQVTQMGQEVILRCVPISNHLYFYWYRQILGQKVEFLVSFYNNEISEKSEIFDDQFSVERPDGSNFTLKIRSTKLEDSAMYFCASTVEGTGVEQYFGPGTRLTVT.

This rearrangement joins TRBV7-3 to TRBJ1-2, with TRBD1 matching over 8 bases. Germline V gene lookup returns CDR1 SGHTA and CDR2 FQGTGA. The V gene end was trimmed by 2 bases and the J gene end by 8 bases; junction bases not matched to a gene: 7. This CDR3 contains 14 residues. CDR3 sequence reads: CASSLETGEGGYTF. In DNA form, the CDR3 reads TGTGCCAGCAGCTTAGAGACAGGGGAAGGCGGCTACACCTTC.

CDR3 coding DNA: TGTGCCAGCAGTTTATCGTGGGTGGGGGCCTCGGATCAGCCCCAGCATTTT. It encodes CASSLSWVGASDQPQHF. The chain joins TRBV27 to TRBJ1-5, with D tentatively TRBD1 (6 bases). Per the germline V gene, CDR1 is MNHEY and CDR2 is SMNVEV (reference sequence). Between the trimmed V and J ends, which lost 0 bases and 5 bases, there was a span of 17 bases. The CDR3 contains 17 residues.

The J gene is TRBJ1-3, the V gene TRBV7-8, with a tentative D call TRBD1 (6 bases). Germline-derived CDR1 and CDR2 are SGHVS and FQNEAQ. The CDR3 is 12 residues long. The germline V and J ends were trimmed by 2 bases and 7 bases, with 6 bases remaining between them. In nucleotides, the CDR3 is TGTGCCAGCAGCTTAACAGGGAACACCATATATTTT. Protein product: CASSLTGNTIYF.

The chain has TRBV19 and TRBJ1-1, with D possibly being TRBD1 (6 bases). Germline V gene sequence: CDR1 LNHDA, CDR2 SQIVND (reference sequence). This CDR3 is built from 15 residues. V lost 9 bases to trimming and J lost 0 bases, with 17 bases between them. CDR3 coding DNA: TGTGCCAGCAACCCGACAGGATCAATGAACACTGAAGCTTTCTTT. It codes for CASNPTGSMNTEAFF.

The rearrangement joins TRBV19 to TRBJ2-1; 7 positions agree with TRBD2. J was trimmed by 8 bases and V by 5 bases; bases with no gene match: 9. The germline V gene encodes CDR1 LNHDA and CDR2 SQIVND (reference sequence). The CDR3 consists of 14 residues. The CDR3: CASSVGRESHEQFF. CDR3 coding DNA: TGTGCCAGTAGTGTTGGGCGGGAGTCCCATGAGCAGTTCTTC. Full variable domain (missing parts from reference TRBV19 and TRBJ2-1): DGGITQSPKYLFRKEGQNVTLSCEQNLNHDAMYWYRQDPGQGLRLIYYSQIVNDFQKGDIAEGYSVSREKKESFPLTVTSAQKNPTAFYLCASSVGRESHEQFFGPGTRLTVL.

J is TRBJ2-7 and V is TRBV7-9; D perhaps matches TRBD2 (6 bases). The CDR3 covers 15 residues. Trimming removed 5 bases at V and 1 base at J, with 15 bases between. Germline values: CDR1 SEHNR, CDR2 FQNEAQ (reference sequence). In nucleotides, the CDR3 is TGTGCCAGCAGCGCCCCGACTAGAACGTCCTACGAGCAGTACTTC. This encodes CASSAPTRTSYEQYF.

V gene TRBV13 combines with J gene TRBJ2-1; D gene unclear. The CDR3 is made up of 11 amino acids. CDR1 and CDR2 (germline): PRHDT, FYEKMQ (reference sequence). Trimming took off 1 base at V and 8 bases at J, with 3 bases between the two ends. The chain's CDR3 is CASSLADEQFF. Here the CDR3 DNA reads TGTGCCAGCAGCTTAGCGGATGAGCAGTTCTTC.

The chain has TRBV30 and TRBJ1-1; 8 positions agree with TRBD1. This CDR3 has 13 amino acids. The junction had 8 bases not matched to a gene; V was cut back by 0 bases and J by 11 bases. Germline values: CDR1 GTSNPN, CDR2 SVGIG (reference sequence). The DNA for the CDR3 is TGTGCCTGGAGTGTCCAGGGGGCCGCCGACGCTTTCTTT. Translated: CAWSVQGAADAFF.

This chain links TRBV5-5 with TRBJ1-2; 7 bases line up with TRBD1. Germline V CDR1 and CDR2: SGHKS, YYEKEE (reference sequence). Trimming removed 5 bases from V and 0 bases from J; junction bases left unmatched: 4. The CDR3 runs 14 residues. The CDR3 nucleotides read TGTGCCAGCAGACCCGGGACAGCTAACTATGGCTACACCTTC. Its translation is CASRPGTANYGYTF.

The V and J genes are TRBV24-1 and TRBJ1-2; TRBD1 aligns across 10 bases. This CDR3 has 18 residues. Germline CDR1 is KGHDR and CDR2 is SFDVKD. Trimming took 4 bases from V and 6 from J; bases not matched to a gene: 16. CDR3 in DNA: TGTGCCACCAGTGACCCCAATTCCGGACAGGGGGGGCGGGATGGCTACACCTTC. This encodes CATSDPNSGQGGRDGYTF.

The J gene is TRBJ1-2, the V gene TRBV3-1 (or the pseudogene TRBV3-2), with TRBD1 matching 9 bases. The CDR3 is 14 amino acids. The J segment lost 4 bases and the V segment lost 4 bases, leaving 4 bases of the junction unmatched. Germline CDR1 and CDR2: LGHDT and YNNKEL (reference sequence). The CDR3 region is CASSLRDRVYGYTF. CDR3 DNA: TGTGCCAGCAGCCTCCGGGACAGGGTCTATGGCTACACCTTC.